This T cell receptor beta chain was sequenced in a study of blood T cell repertoires in COVID-19. Overall study context: COVID-19 samples, acute and convalescent, were from the United States, Italy and Spain.

Authors' analysis steps: Reference gene primer amplification gave nucleated cell count estimates. TCRdb keeps only in-frame clones here, not all; method: immunoSEQ multiplex PCR. Clonal size and the V and J genes are those of that table, whereas D and trimming came from the DNA. The data hold some 310,000 clones, with approximately 89% observed a single time. The V gene's germline CDR1 is KGHSH and CDR2 LQKENI. Trimming pared 2 bases from V and 6 bases from J, leaving 16 bases between. CDR3 length: 16 amino acids. The study recruited people aged roughly 18 to 95 years across roughly 23 US areas. The J gene is TRBJ2-2, the V gene TRBV18, with D maybe TRBD2 (6 bases). Sequencing used PBMCs or T cells enriched from blood (not recorded which). The receptor's source is a woman in her 30s who had recovered from COVID-19. The CDR3 here is CASSPLQLAGAGELFF. Written as DNA, the CDR3 is TGTGCCAGCTCACCATTACAACTAGCTGGAGCCGGGGAGCTGTTTTTT.